A selection of T cell receptor beta chains follows, all from one sample in a study of cytomegalovirus exposure and HLA in healthy donors. Measured with immunoSEQ multiplex PCR; TCRdb has only the in-frame clones, and not every one. The sample totals 80,000 to 95,000 clones. The sample consisted of PBMCs. The source of these receptors is a woman aged 25 to 45 in good health and CMV-seronegative. Both conserved end residues are part of each CDR3. Each record gives: CDR3 length, D gene, V gene, CDR3 protein. D genes are given only for firm matches.

>14|TRBD2|TRBV29-1
CSVEGGRNDNEQFF
>13|TRBD1|TRBV5-1
CASSFYRGDGYTF
>16|.|TRBV6-1
CASSEAPGGWDSPLHF
>16|TRBD2|TRBV30
CAWRGTSGGQDNEQFF
>16|TRBD2|TRBV27
CASSLSAGLVSYEQYF
>12|.|TRBV6-1
CASRKEGFEQFF
>14|TRBD1|TRBV6-1
CASSGGTGTQPQHF
>16|TRBD1|TRBV6-1
CASSEGTGNSNQPQHF
>13|.|TRBV6-1
CASSEGPNTEAFF
>13|.|TRBV7-8
CASSLVADTEAFF
>15|TRBD1|TRBV6-1
CASSGNRGNTGELFF
>13|.|TRBV30
CAWSGQINEKLFF
>16|.|TRBV5-1
CASSLKKGGVGNEQFF
>14|TRBD2|TRBV5-1
CASTIAGATDTQYF
>13|.|TRBV6-1
CAEWGGRDQPQHF
>16|TRBD2|TRBV29-1
CSVDKPSGSNYNEQFF
>13|.|TRBV6-5
CASSLYRSTEAFF
>15|.|TRBV6-1
CASSESLGTSLEAFF
>12|.|TRBV11-2
CASSPLTVTQYF
>16|TRBD2|TRBV29-1
CSVEGGTSGRLNEQFF
>15|TRBD2|TRBV30
CAGRFTSGRTETQYF
>15|.|TRBV5-6
CASSSTVANTGELFF
>14|TRBD1|TRBV6-1
CASVRDSSFEPQHF
>15|.|TRBV7-9
CASSFPPGGGTEAFF
>15|.|TRBV6-5
CASRRTEGSNYGYTF
>15|TRBD2|TRBV7-8
CASSPGTSLPGEQYF
>13|.|TRBV19
CASSLVTNTEAFF
>14|TRBD1|TRBV11-2
CASSPGQDSYEQYF
>16|.|TRBV19
CASSIGGSGSEYEQFF
>14|.|TRBV6-1
CATSDRNSGNTIYF
>14|.|TRBV7-2
CASSLWPINQPQHF